Listed here are 17 T cell receptor beta chains from one sample, sequenced in a study of cytomegalovirus exposure and HLA in healthy donors (dated by TCRdb to 2015 to 2018). Receptor amplification or capture employed the immunoSEQ multiplex PCR assay. For the multiplex PCR, a mixture combining 60 forward primers for TCR Vbeta segments and 13 reverse primers for TCR Jbeta segments was used. TCRdb re-hosts the immuneACCESS table, in-frame sequences only. Its copies lack some clones; in the studies checked, an unresolved V gene accounts for under half of them, and the cause for the rest is not known. This sample has approximately 150,000 clones in its table, and more than 60% of those were observed once. The ten largest clones take up about 4.5% of the sample. Material: PBMCs. The source is a middle-aged man in good health and CMV-seronegative.

V gene TRBV5-6 combines with J gene TRBJ2-7, with D possibly matching TRBD2 (5 bases). The CDR3 length is 13 residues. The germline V gene has CDR1 SGHDT and CDR2 YYEEEE. V shed 10 bases and J shed 0 bases, with 14 bases lying between them. The CDR3 sequence is CASTGISSYEQYF. The DNA for the CDR3 is TGTGCCTCCACGGGGATTAGCTCCTACGAGCAGTACTTC.

This clone was found once. The genes are TRBV9 and TRBJ2-5; 11 nucleotides match TRBD2. CDR3 length: 17 residues. V dropped 4 bases and J dropped 4; count of bases not matched to a gene: 12. The germline V gene encodes CDR1 SGDLS and CDR2 YYNGEE. The CDR3 DNA is TGTGCCAGCAGCTCATCCGGGGGTCTAGCGGGGGGAGAGACCCAGTACTTC. It encodes CASSSSGGLAGGETQYF.

The sample holds a few counts of this clone. The chain combines TRBV28 with TRBJ1-2, with D possibly matching TRBD1 (6 bases). Trimming removed 5 bases from V and 6 bases from J, with 10 bases in between. CDR1 and CDR2 (germline): MDHEN, SYDVKM. This CDR3 spans 12 amino acids. The CDR3 region is CASSTQGHGYTF. CDR3 bases: TGTGCCAGCAGTACACAGGGCCATGGCTACACCTTC.

This clone has just one count. This rearrangement joins TRBV4-2 to TRBJ2-3, with 13 positions matching TRBD2. Germline CDR1 is LGHNA and CDR2 is YNFKEQ. The CDR3 totals 16 residues. V lost 1 base and J lost 5; bases outside the gene matches: 3. This CDR3 is CASSQGGLAGVDTQYF. CDR3 DNA: TGTGCCAGCAGCCAAGGCGGACTAGCGGGGGTAGATACGCAGTATTTT.

Regarding this clone: At one boundary the junction diverges from the germline segment, which might be a read error. Other DNA sequences in this sample translate to the same CDR3. This chain joins TRBV7-7 and TRBJ2-3; a weak D match, TRBD2 (6 bases). Germline values: CDR1 SSHAT, CDR2 FNYEAQ (reference sequence). The CDR3 has 13 residues. The CDR3 sequence: CASSLAEADTQYF. The CDR3 DNA follows: TGTGCTAGCAGCTTAGCGGAAGCGGATACGCAGTATTTT.

The chain combines TRBV6-5 with TRBJ1-6; D remains unclear. V lost 2 bases, J lost 0 bases, and 8 bases lay in between. Germline values: CDR1 MNHEY, CDR2 SVGAGI. The CDR3 has 16 residues. In DNA, the CDR3 is TGTGCCAGCAGTTACCGTGGGAGCTCCTATAATTCACCCCTCCACTTT. Encoded protein: CASSYRGSSYNSPLHF.

This clone has just a few counts. The rearrangement links TRBV25-1 to TRBJ1-2; 8 bases align to TRBD1. This CDR3 comprises 15 residues. J was trimmed by 7 bases and V by 1 base; bases with no gene match: 8. Germline CDR1 and CDR2: MGHDK and SYGVNS. CDR3 loop: CASSESLQGAIGYTF. For the CDR3, the DNA is TGTGCCAGCAGTGAATCCCTCCAGGGGGCTATTGGCTACACCTTC.

This rearrangement joins TRBV19 to TRBJ2-4; 7 bases are a match to TRBD1. J gave up 0 bases and V 3 bases, and 5 bases lay outside the gene matches. Germline lookup yields CDR1 LNHDA and CDR2 SQIVND (reference sequence). The CDR3 contains 16 residues. In DNA, the CDR3 is TGTGCCAGTAGTATGACAGGGTTAGCAGCCAAAAACATTCAGTACTTC. Residues: CASSMTGLAAKNIQYF. Full variable domain (rest looked up from reference TRBV19 and TRBJ2-4): DGGITQSPKYLFRKEGQNVTLSCEQNLNHDAMYWYRQDPGQGLRLIYYSQIVNDFQKGDIAEGYSVSREKKESFPLTVTSAQKNPTAFYLCASSMTGLAAKNIQYFGAGTRLSVL.

This chain joins TRBV6-6 and TRBJ2-7; 7 bases fit TRBD2. Per the germline V gene, CDR1 is MNHNY and CDR2 is SVGAGI (reference sequence). Germline trimming cut 2 bases from V and 0 bases from J; bases unmatched to any gene: 4. The CDR3 is 15 amino acids. CDR3 amino acids: CASSYGWGGSYEQYF. The CDR3 coding sequence is TGTGCCAGCAGTTACGGCTGGGGGGGCTCCTACGAGCAGTACTTC.

The V and J genes are TRBV9 and TRBJ2-1; D is perhaps TRBD2 (7 bases). Germline V gene lookup returns CDR1 SGDLS and CDR2 YYNGEE. This CDR3 is built from 15 residues. V lost 4 bases and J lost 6, with 17 bases in between. The CDR3 DNA follows: TGTGCCAGCAGCCTGGGCGGGGGCCGTACCAATGAGCAGTTCTTC. Amino acid sequence: CASSLGGGRTNEQFF.

The sample holds a few counts of this clone. V is TRBV4-1 and J is TRBJ1-2; 7 positions agree with TRBD1. CDR3 length: 14 amino acids. Germline V gene data show CDR1 as MGHRA and CDR2 as YSYEKL. The J segment lost 7 bases and the V segment lost 3 bases, leaving 8 bases of the junction unmatched. CDR3 residues: CASSHTGEVRGYTF. The DNA of the CDR3 is TGCGCCAGCAGCCATACAGGGGAGGTTCGTGGCTACACCTTC.

This clone has a handful of counts. J is TRBJ2-7 and V is TRBV7-4, with D possibly matching TRBD2 (5 bases). V was trimmed by 2 bases and J by 5 bases, leaving 19 bases between them. This CDR3 is 16 amino acids long. The germline CDR1 and CDR2 sequences are SGHVT and SQSDAQ. Written as DNA, the CDR3 is TGTGCCAGCAGCTTACGAGGGTACTATGGGGTTGACGAGCAGTACTTC. It specifies CASSLRGYYGVDEQYF.

This sequence joins TRBV5-1 and TRBJ2-7, with 7 bases that match TRBD1. This CDR3 contains 16 residues. Germline values: CDR1 SGHRS, CDR2 YFSETQ. V shed 2 bases and J 3 bases; nucleotides not matched to a gene: 11. The CDR3 sequence: CASSFYSPGQIYEQYF. The CDR3 DNA reads as TGCGCCAGCAGCTTTTATTCTCCGGGACAGATCTACGAGCAGTACTTC. Full variable domain (rest looked up from reference TRBV5-1 and TRBJ2-7): KAGVTQTPRYLIKTRGQQVTLSCSPISGHRSVSWYQQTPGQGLQFLFEYFSETQRNKGNFPGRFSGRQFSNSRSEMNVSTLELGDSALYLCASSFYSPGQIYEQYFGPGTRLTVT.

This rearrangement joins TRBV2 to TRBJ2-3, with D possibly TRBD2 on 6 matching bases. CDR1 is SNHLY, CDR2 FYNNEI, per germline. The CDR3 contains 14 residues. V lost 2 bases to trimming and J lost 6 bases, with 12 bases between them. CDR3 sequence reads: CASSETGVRDTQYF. In nucleotides, the CDR3 is TGTGCCAGCAGTGAAACGGGGGTGCGGGATACGCAGTATTTT.

The J gene is TRBJ2-3, the V gene TRBV7-9; D is possibly TRBD2 (6 bases). V gave up 5 bases and J gave up 0 bases, with 15 bases separating them. The CDR3 covers 16 residues. From germline, CDR1 is SEHNR and CDR2 FQNEAQ (reference sequence). The CDR3 loop is CASSRRDSSSTDTQYF. In DNA form, the CDR3 reads TGTGCCAGCAGCCGGAGGGACTCTTCTAGCACAGATACGCAGTATTTT.

The V gene is TRBV4-1, the J gene TRBJ1-2; D remains unclear. Looked up from germline, CDR1 is MGHRA and CDR2 is YSYEKL. The CDR3 sequence is 15 residues long. V lost 1 base and J 5 bases, leaving 14 bases between the germline ends. As DNA, the CDR3 is TGCGCCAGCAGCCAAGCGACGGAACTACGGTATGGCTACACCTTC. As protein: CASSQATELRYGYTF.

The chain joins TRBV7-3 to TRBJ2-5; D is unresolved. The CDR3 runs to 13 residues. Trimming pared 4 bases from V and 5 bases from J, leaving 11 bases between. From germline, CDR1 is SGHTA and CDR2 FQGTGA. The CDR3 reads CASSSGGSETQYF. The CDR3 region has the DNA TGTGCCAGCAGCTCAGGTGGTTCGGAGACCCAGTACTTC.